Each of the 28 T cell receptor beta chains below was sequenced from the same sample in a study of T cell repertoires in cytomegalovirus infection. TCRdb analysed the reads with MiXCR anew, one entry per CDR3 protein. The data show about 330,000 distinct CDR3 sequences, 9% to 9.5% seen once. The sequenced material came from PBMCs. The receptors derive from a human donor in good health (CMV status not recorded). Some clones in this sample may be carry-over from other donors' samples.

This clonotype turned up a few times. This chain links TRBV20-1 with TRBJ1-1; possible D gene TRBD1, 5 bases. V lost 1 base and J 5 bases, leaving 11 bases between the germline ends. The germline V gene has CDR1 DFQATT and CDR2 SNEGSKA (reference sequence). The CDR3 covers 13 residues. The CDR3 nucleotides read TGCAGTGCTAGAGGGGGCGCGAAGACTGAAGCTTTCTTT. Translation gives CSARGGAKTEAFF.

V and J are TRBV7-8 and TRBJ2-1; D is perhaps TRBD2 (5 bases). Germline V gene data show CDR1 as SGHVS and CDR2 as FQNEAQ. The ends were cut back, 5 bases at V and 5 bases at J, with 13 bases in the middle. CDR3 length: 14 amino acids. The CDR3 spells CASSLEEVDNEQFF. In DNA, the CDR3 is TGTGCCAGCAGCCTCGAGGAGGTAGACAATGAGCAGTTCTTC.

This chain links TRBV12-3 or TRBV12-4 with TRBJ2-7; 9 positions agree with TRBD2. The junction had 5 bases not matched to a gene; V was cut back by 3 bases and J by 2 bases. CDR3 length equals 15 residues. The CDR3 nucleotides are TGTGCCAGCAGTTTGAGCGGGGGGCTCCCCTACGAGCAGTACTTC. Protein product: CASSLSGGLPYEQYF.

In its sample, this clonotype was seen a few times. This chain links TRBV6-2 or TRBV6-3 with TRBJ2-7; 7 nucleotides align to TRBD2. The CDR3 totals 12 residues. Germline CDR1 and CDR2: MNHEY and SVGEGT. V shed 6 bases and J 2 bases; nucleotides not matched to a gene: 1. Written as DNA, the CDR3 is TGTGCCAGCAGCGGGGGGACCTACGAGCAGTACTTC. This sequence encodes CASSGGTYEQYF.

This clonotype was observed a handful of times. The chain has TRBV19 and TRBJ1-2; D perhaps matches TRBD1 (6 bases). Trimming took 5 bases from V and 8 from J, leaving 21 bases between them. The germline V gene encodes CDR1 LNHDA and CDR2 SQIVND (reference sequence). The CDR3 is made up of 15 amino acids. CDR3 bases: TGTGCCAGTAGTGTAACCGGGACACTAATAGGGGGCTACACCTTC. It specifies CASSVTGTLIGGYTF.

The genes are TRBV6-6 and TRBJ1-6, with D maybe TRBD1 (5 bases). Germline V gives CDR1 MNHNY, CDR2 SVGAGI (reference sequence). This CDR3 has 18 amino acids. The V end lost 7 bases, the J end lost 0 bases, and 19 bases lay between the germline ends. CDR3 coding DNA: TGTGCCAGCAAGACGACAGCAGGAATTAGCTCCTATAATTCACCCCTCCACTTT. Encoded protein: CASKTTAGISSYNSPLHF.

Details on this clonotype: Being one base from a much bigger clone, this may be a read error. The chain links TRBV10-3 to TRBJ1-1, with D unclear. Looked up from germline, CDR1 is ENHRY and CDR2 is SYGVKD. The CDR3 is 12 residues long. The DNA of the CDR3 is TGTGCCATCAGTGAGCGGGGTACTGAACCTTTCTTT. Residues: CAISERGTEPFF.

Details on this clonotype: A much bigger clone sits one base away, suggesting this may be a read error. The missing conserved phenylalanine or tryptophan at the end of this CDR3 makes a read error likely. The rearrangement uses TRBV12-3 or TRBV12-4 and TRBJ2-7; D assignment may be TRBD1 or TRBD2 (6 bases each). This CDR3 comprises 15 residues. V was shortened by 1 base and J by 2 bases, with 12 bases between the two germline ends. The CDR3 is CASSLGGGLPYEQYL. CDR3 sequence (DNA): TGTGCCAGCAGTTTAGGAGGGGGGCTCCCCTACGAGCAGTACCTC.

This sequence joins TRBV11-2 and TRBJ2-3; 7 nucleotides align to TRBD1. The ends lost 4 bases at V and 2 bases at J; junction bases unmatched: 9. The germline V gene encodes CDR1 SGHAT and CDR2 FQNNGV. The CDR3 loop spans 16 amino acids. The CDR3 spells CASSWSTGFLTDTQYF. The CDR3 nucleotides are TGTGCCAGCAGCTGGTCGACAGGGTTCCTCACAGATACGCAGTATTTT.

The chain links TRBV7-6 to TRBJ1-4; D remains unclear. The germline V gene encodes CDR1 SGHVS and CDR2 FNYEAQ. The CDR3 is 14 amino acids. The V and J ends lost 4 bases and 5 bases respectively, with 11 bases between them. CDR3 DNA sequence: TGTGCCAGCAGCTCTTGGGGAGGGAATGAAAAACTGTTTTTT. This encodes CASSSWGGNEKLFF. Full variable domain (rest looked up from reference TRBV7-6 and TRBJ1-4): GAGVSQSPRYKVTKRGQDVALRCDPISGHVSLYWYRQALGQGPEFLTYFNYEAQQDKSGLPNDRFSAERPEGSISTLTIQRTEQRDSAMYRCASSSWGGNEKLFFGSGTQLSVL.

V and J are TRBV7-9 and TRBJ1-4; D is ambiguous. Germline CDR1 reads SEHNR; CDR2 reads FQNEAQ (reference sequence). The CDR3 runs to 14 residues. The ends were cut back, 2 bases at V and 4 bases at J, with 8 bases in the middle. DNA for the CDR3: TGTGCCAGCAGCTTACACAGCAGTAATGAAAAACTGTTTTTT. Amino acid sequence: CASSLHSSNEKLFF. Full variable domain (missing parts from reference TRBV7-9 and TRBJ1-4): DTGVSQNPRHKITKRGQNVTFRCDPISEHNRLYWYRQTLGQGPEFLTYFQNEAQLEKSRLLSDRFSAERPKGSFSTLEIQRTEQGDSAMYLCASSLHSSNEKLFFGSGTQLSVL.

This clonotype was detected only a few times. The J gene is TRBJ2-7, the V gene TRBV28; D remains ambiguous. The CDR3 is 16 amino acids. Trimming pared 2 bases from V and 2 bases from J, leaving 16 bases between. The germline gives CDR1 MDHEN, CDR2 SYDVKM. The CDR3 is CASSLRSRLGPYEQYF. CDR3 DNA sequence: TGTGCCAGCAGTTTACGATCTCGGCTGGGTCCCTACGAGCAGTACTTC.

The table lists this clonotype with many counts. This chain connects TRBV7-9 to TRBJ2-7; TRBD2 aligns across 15 bases. Germline V lookup: CDR1 SEHNR, CDR2 FQNEAQ (reference sequence). J was trimmed by 3 bases and V by 5 bases; bases with no gene match: 2. The length of the CDR3 is 15 residues. CDR3 sequence reads: CASSGTSGRLYEQYF. The CDR3 bases are TGTGCCAGCAGCGGGACTAGCGGGAGGCTCTACGAGCAGTACTTC.

The sample holds a few counts of this clonotype. The chain employs TRBV7-2 and TRBJ1-1, with 9 bases lining up with TRBD1. CDR3 size: 14 residues. Germline loops: CDR1 SGHTA, CDR2 FQGNSA. The V and J ends lost 4 bases and 2 bases, in that order; junction bases with no gene match: 2. As DNA, the CDR3 is TGTGCCAGCAGCTGGGACAGGGTCAACACTGAAGCTTTCTTT. It encodes CASSWDRVNTEAFF. Complete variable domain (other parts from reference TRBV7-2 and TRBJ1-1): GAGVSQSPSNKVTEKGKDVELRCDPISGHTALYWYRQSLGQGLEFLIYFQGNSAPDKSGLPSDRFSAERTGGSVSTLTIQRTQQEDSAVYLCASSWDRVNTEAFFGQGTRLTVV.

The chain carries TRBV25-1 and TRBJ1-2; D perhaps matches TRBD1 (5 bases). The CDR3 extends over 15 amino acids. V was pared by 1 base and J by 5 bases, with 14 bases between. Germline lookup yields CDR1 MGHDK and CDR2 SYGVNS. The DNA of the CDR3 is TGTGCCAGCAGTGAATGGGGGACCGAGCCATATGGCTACACCTTC. The encoded protein is CASSEWGTEPYGYTF.

Many counts were recorded for this clonotype. J is TRBJ2-1 and V is TRBV4-1; TRBD2 matches 13 bases. CDR1 is MGHRA and CDR2 is YSYEKL in the germline V gene. The V segment lost 1 base and the J segment 4 bases; nucleotides outside the gene matches: 10. The CDR3 is 19 residues long. DNA of the CDR3: TGCGCCAGCAGCCAAGTGGGTGGGACTAGCGGGACTTTATACAATGAGCAGTTCTTC. It yields the protein CASSQVGGTSGTLYNEQFF.

This clonotype showed up many times. The J gene is TRBJ1-5, the V gene TRBV7-9; D gene uncertain. The CDR3 covers 15 residues. V was pared by 1 base and J by 8 bases, with 15 bases between. Germline V gives CDR1 SEHNR, CDR2 FQNEAQ (reference sequence). The CDR3 DNA sequence: TGTGCCAGCAGCTTAGTTGGGAAGATTAAGGAGCCCCAGCATTTT. It encodes CASSLVGKIKEPQHF.

V gene TRBV6-6 combines with J gene TRBJ1-2; no reliable D call. Germline V CDR1 and CDR2: MNHNY, SVGAGI (reference sequence). There are 14 residues in the CDR3. The V end was cut by 6 bases, the J end by 1 base, with 12 bases between. The chain's CDR3 is CASRETGFNYGYTF. For the CDR3, the DNA is TGTGCCAGCAGAGAAACGGGATTTAACTATGGCTACACCTTC.

The chain links TRBV29-1 to TRBJ2-1; 11 bases align to TRBD1. This CDR3 contains 15 residues. V lost 7 bases and J lost 5; bases outside the gene matches: 10. Germline lookup yields CDR1 SQVTM and CDR2 ANQGSEA. The CDR3 DNA follows: TGCAGCGCAAAGATCGGACAGGGGGCGAACAATGAGCAGTTCTTC. Its translation is CSAKIGQGANNEQFF.

This clonotype was seen ten or more times. The chain employs TRBV11-3 and TRBJ2-3; 7 nucleotides agree with TRBD2. V was pared by 5 bases and J by 3 bases, with 8 bases of the junction left unmatched. This CDR3 is 15 amino acids long. Germline V lookup: CDR1 SGHNT, CDR2 YENEEA. The CDR3 DNA follows: TGTGCCAGCAGCCCAGGGATGGGGGGGACAGATACGCAGTATTTT. Residues: CASSPGMGGTDTQYF. Looking up the rest from reference TRBV11-3 and TRBJ2-3 gives the full variable domain: EAGVVQSPRYKIIEKKQPVAFWCNPISGHNTLYWYLQNLGQGPELLIRYENEEAVDDSQLPKDRFSAERLKGVDSTLKIQPAELGDSAVYLCASSPGMGGTDTQYFGPGTRLTVL.

This chain connects TRBV27 to TRBJ1-2; D not resolved. Between the trimmed V and J ends, which lost 0 bases and 3 bases, there was a span of 11 bases. CDR1 and CDR2 from the germline V gene are MNHEY and SMNVEV (reference sequence). The CDR3 runs 15 residues. The CDR3 DNA follows: TGTGCCAGCAGTTTATCCCAGACAACACACTATGGCTACACCTTC. Its translation is CASSLSQTTHYGYTF.

The sample holds many counts of this clonotype. Written as DNA, the CDR3 is TGTGCCAGCAGCGGGACTAGCGGGACGGTAGAGACCCAGTACTTC. Translating it yields CASSGTSGTVETQYF. This chain links TRBV7-6 with TRBJ2-5, with TRBD2 identical over 13 bases. CDR1 and CDR2 (germline): SGHVS, FNYEAQ. J gave up 4 bases and V 5 bases, and 4 bases lay outside the gene matches. There are 15 residues in the CDR3.

This clonotype was seen many times. This sequence joins TRBV7-2 and TRBJ1-6; possible D gene TRBD1, 5 bases. CDR1 and CDR2 from the germline V gene are SGHTA and FQGNSA. With 5 bases removed from V and 7 bases from J, the gap between germline ends came to 15 bases. The CDR3 extends over 15 amino acids. CDR3 DNA sequence: TGTGCCAGCAGCCCGAGCGAGGGGCTAAATTCACCCCTCCACTTT. This codes for CASSPSEGLNSPLHF.

This clonotype was observed a handful of times. The CDR3 nucleotides are TGTGCCAGCAGTACCCCCTGGACAGCTACGAACACTGAAGCTTTCTTT. Encoded protein: CASSTPWTATNTEAFF. The chain recombines TRBV6-6 with TRBJ1-1; D perhaps matches TRBD1 (6 bases). Per the germline V gene, CDR1 is MNHNY and CDR2 is SVGAGI (reference sequence). Trimming pared 5 bases from V and 1 base from J, leaving 17 bases between. The CDR3 contains 16 residues.

This clonotype occurred a few times. This chain links TRBV7-2 with TRBJ1-5, with D unresolved. CDR1 is SGHTA, CDR2 FQGNSA, per germline. This CDR3 comprises 14 residues. V was trimmed by 1 base and J by 7 bases, leaving 11 bases between them. The CDR3 region has the DNA TGTGCCAGCAGCTTAGTTCAAGGTGTGCAGCCCCAGCATTTT. This codes for CASSLVQGVQPQHF.

This clonotype turned up a few times. J is TRBJ2-7 and V is TRBV28; a possible D gene is TRBD2 (6 bases). Trimming took 3 bases from V and 6 from J, leaving 18 bases between them. The CDR3 is 15 residues long. CDR1 is MDHEN and CDR2 is SYDVKM in the germline V gene. CDR3 DNA: TGTGCCAGCAGTTTTGGGCGGGAAAAAACTGGCGAGCAGTACTTC. Translating gives CASSFGREKTGEQYF.

This clonotype was observed a handful of times. The V gene is TRBV6-6, the J gene TRBJ2-7; 14 bases line up with TRBD2. Germline V gene sequence: CDR1 MNHNY, CDR2 SVGAGI (reference sequence). The V gene end was trimmed by 10 bases and the J gene end by 5 bases; junction bases not matched to a gene: 10. The CDR3 is made up of 15 amino acids. The CDR3 sequence is CATWTTSGGAHEQYF. CDR3 in DNA: TGTGCCACATGGACGACTAGCGGGGGGGCTCACGAGCAGTACTTC.

The chain links TRBV12-3 or TRBV12-4 to TRBJ2-2; no clear D gene. The CDR3 loop spans 13 amino acids. Deletions cut 5 bases from V and 6 bases from J, with 10 bases between. In DNA, the CDR3 is TGTGCCAGCAGTCTAACGGAGTCCGGGGAGCTGTTTTTT. It specifies CASSLTESGELFF.